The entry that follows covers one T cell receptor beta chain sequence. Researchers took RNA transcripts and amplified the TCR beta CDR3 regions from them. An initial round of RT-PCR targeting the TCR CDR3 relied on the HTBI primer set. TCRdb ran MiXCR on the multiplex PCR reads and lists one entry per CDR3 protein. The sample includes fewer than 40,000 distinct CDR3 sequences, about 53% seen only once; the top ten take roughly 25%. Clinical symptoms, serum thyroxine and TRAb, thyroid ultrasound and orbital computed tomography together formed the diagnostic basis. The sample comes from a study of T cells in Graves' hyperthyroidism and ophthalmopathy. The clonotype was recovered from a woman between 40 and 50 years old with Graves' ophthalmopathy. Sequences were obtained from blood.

Here the CDR3 DNA reads TGCAGTGCTAGCCAGGGGAAGAACTCCTACGAGCAGTACTTC. It translates to CSASQGKNSYEQYF. The chain links TRBV20-1 to TRBJ2-7, with a possible D match to TRBD1 (6 bases). CDR3 length: 14 amino acids. Trimming stripped 3 bases from V and 0 bases from J, with 12 bases between. Germline loops: CDR1 DFQATT, CDR2 SNEGSKA (reference sequence).